These 10 T cell receptor beta chains share one sample of origin, sequenced in a study of T cell responses to AZD1222 COVID-19 vaccine. Clones were read by immunoSEQ multiplex PCR, and TCRdb kept only the in-frame ones, dropping some. The table lists some 170,000 clones, 91% of them singletons. Sequencing used peripheral blood, obtained 28 days after the second AZD1222 dose. Source of these receptors: an adult who received the AZD1222 COVID-19 vaccine.

V usage is TRBV6-2 or TRBV6-3 and J usage is TRBJ2-7; 9 bases are shared with TRBD1. After removal of 5 bases from V and 2 bases from J, the junction contained 7 bases not matched to a gene. The germline gives CDR1 MNHEY, CDR2 SVGEGT. The CDR3 spans 15 residues. CDR3 DNA sequence: TGTGCCAGCAGTGCAAGACAGGGGGGTCCCTACGAGCAGTACTTC. Its translation is CASSARQGGPYEQYF.

The rearrangement joins TRBV18 to TRBJ1-4; possible D gene TRBD1, 5 bases. Germline CDR1 is KGHSH and CDR2 is LQKENI. V lost 1 base, J lost 4 bases, and 10 bases lay in between. CDR3 size: 15 residues. CDR3 DNA: TGTGCCAGCTCACCACTTGGGGGAATTAATGAAAAACTGTTTTTT. This codes for CASSPLGGINEKLFF.

V and J are TRBV14 and TRBJ1-5; the match to TRBD1 covers 10 bases. The CDR3 contains 14 residues. V lost 5 bases, J lost 5 bases, and 3 bases stayed unmatched. The germline V gene has CDR1 SGHDN and CDR2 FVKESK. The DNA for the CDR3 is TGTGCCAGCAGCGGGACAGGGGTGGATCAGCCCCAGCATTTT. Its translation is CASSGTGVDQPQHF.

The chain is built from TRBV10-2 and TRBJ2-1; TRBD2 is a possible D gene (8 bases). The CDR3 is made up of 14 amino acids. Germline V gives CDR1 WSHSY, CDR2 SAAADI. Trimming stripped 4 bases from V and 8 bases from J, with 15 bases between. CDR3 amino acids: CASSVGLGGHEQFF. For the CDR3, the DNA is TGCGCCAGCAGTGTGGGACTAGGGGGCCATGAGCAGTTCTTC.

The chain carries TRBV6-5 and TRBJ2-7; 8 positions agree with TRBD1. This CDR3 region has 12 residues. The V and J ends lost 5 bases and 6 bases, in that order; junction bases with no gene match: 3. The germline gives CDR1 MNHEY, CDR2 SVGAGI. The CDR3 coding sequence is TGTGCCAGCAGTCAGGGGGCGGTCGAGCAGTACTTC. It codes for CASSQGAVEQYF.

V gene TRBV6-1 combines with J gene TRBJ2-3; TRBD2 aligns across 10 bases. The germline CDR1 and CDR2 sequences are MNHNS and SASEGT. Trimming removed 3 bases from V and 1 base from J; junction bases left unmatched: 7. CDR3 length: 17 residues. CDR3 protein: CASSEPILAGGTDTQYF. The CDR3 DNA reads TGTGCCAGCAGTGAGCCAATCCTAGCGGGGGGCACAGATACGCAGTATTTT.

This clone was counted only a few times. This chain connects TRBV5-1 to TRBJ1-6; D is perhaps TRBD1 (6 bases). Trimming shortened V by 0 bases and J by 10 bases, and 11 bases separated the two germline ends. From germline, CDR1 is SGHRS and CDR2 YFSETQ. CDR3 size: 14 residues. The DNA for the CDR3 is TGCGCCAGCAGCTTGGCTGGGGGCTACTCACCCCTCCACTTT. Translation: CASSLAGGYSPLHF.

The J gene is TRBJ2-3, the V gene TRBV7-9; TRBD2 matches at 14 bases. From germline, CDR1 is SEHNR and CDR2 FQNEAQ (reference sequence). V dropped 7 bases and J dropped 4; count of bases not matched to a gene: 4. This CDR3 is 15 amino acids long. CDR3 DNA sequence: TGTGCCAGCACGGGACTAGCGGGAGAAGCAGATACGCAGTATTTT. Encoded protein: CASTGLAGEADTQYF.

The CDR3 sequence is CATSRDNYEQYF. The CDR3 nucleotides are TGTGCCACCAGCAGAGATAACTACGAGCAGTACTTC. The chain is built from TRBV15 and TRBJ2-7, with D unclear. Trimming removed 0 bases at V and 3 bases at J, with 3 bases between. The CDR3 is 12 amino acids. Germline V CDR1 and CDR2: LNHNV, YYDKDF (reference sequence).

The chain couples TRBV7-8 to TRBJ2-7; D is possibly TRBD1 (6 bases). The CDR3 is 13 amino acids. The ends were cut back, 4 bases at V and 5 bases at J, with 12 bases in the middle. Germline V gives CDR1 SGHVS, CDR2 FQNEAQ. The CDR3 DNA is TGTGCCAGCAGCTCCTCACAGGGCCACGAGCAGTACTTC. This translates into CASSSSQGHEQYF.